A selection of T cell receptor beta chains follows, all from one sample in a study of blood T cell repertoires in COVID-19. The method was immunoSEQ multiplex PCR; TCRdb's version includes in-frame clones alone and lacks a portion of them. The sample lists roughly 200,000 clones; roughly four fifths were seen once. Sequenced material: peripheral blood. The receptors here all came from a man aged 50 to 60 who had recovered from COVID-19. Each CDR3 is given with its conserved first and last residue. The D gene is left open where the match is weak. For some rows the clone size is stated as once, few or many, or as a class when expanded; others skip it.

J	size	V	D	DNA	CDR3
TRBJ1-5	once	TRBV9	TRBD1	TGTGCCAGCAGTGGACAGGGGGTGGGTCAGCCCCAGCATTTT	CASSGQGVGQPQHF
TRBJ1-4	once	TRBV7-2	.	TGTGCCAGCAGCCCCGACCGGGGTCGGAGTGAAAAACTGTTTTTT	CASSPDRGRSEKLFF
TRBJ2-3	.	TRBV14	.	TGTGCCAGCAGCAAAGGACTATCCACAGATACGCAGTATTTT	CASSKGLSTDTQYF
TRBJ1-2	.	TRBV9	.	TGTGCCAGCAGCGACGGCTATGGCTACACCTTC	CASSDGYGYTF
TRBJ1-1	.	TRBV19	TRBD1	TGTGCCAGTAGTATAGGAGAAAACAGGGGTTACTCGATGAACACTGAAGCTTTCTTT	CASSIGENRGYSMNTEAFF
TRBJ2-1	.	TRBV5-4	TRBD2	TGTGCCAGCAGCTTGGGACTAGCGGGGACCAATGAGCAGTTCTTC	CASSLGLAGTNEQFF
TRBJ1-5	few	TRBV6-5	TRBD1	TGTGCCAGCAGTCCACAGGGGAATAGCAATCAGCCCCAGCATTTT	CASSPQGNSNQPQHF
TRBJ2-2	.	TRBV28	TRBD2	TGTGCCAGCCGACTAGCGGGAGTTTCCTGGGGGGAGCTGTTTTTT	CASRLAGVSWGELFF
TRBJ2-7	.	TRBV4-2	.	TGTGCCAGCAGCCGAGGAGACGAGCAGTACTTC	CASSRGDEQYF
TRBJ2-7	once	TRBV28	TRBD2	TGTGCCAGCAGTCCCGGGACTAGTTCCTACGAGCAGTACTTC	CASSPGTSSYEQYF
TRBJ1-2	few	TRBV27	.	TGTGCCAGCAGTTCCGATACAGAAGCCTATGGCTACACCTTC	CASSSDTEAYGYTF
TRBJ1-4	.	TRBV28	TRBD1	TGTGCCAGCAGTTGGGGACAGGGACTTGCAACTAATGAAAAACTGTTTTTT	CASSWGQGLATNEKLFF
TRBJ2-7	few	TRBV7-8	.	TGTGCCAGCAGCTTAGCTGACGCTTGGAGCGAGCAGTACTTC	CASSLADAWSEQYF
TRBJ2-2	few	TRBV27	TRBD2	TGTGCCAGCAGTTTGGGACTAGCGGGAGGGACGGACGGGGAGCTGTTTTTT	CASSLGLAGGTDGELFF
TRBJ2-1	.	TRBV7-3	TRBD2	TGTGCCAGCAGCCCGAAACCCGCCCCCGGACTAGCGGGCGAGAATGAGCAGTTCTTC	CASSPKPAPGLAGENEQFF
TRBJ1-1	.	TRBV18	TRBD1	TGTGCCAGCTCACGTTTGGGCCCGGGACAGGAGAACACTGAAGCTTTCTTT	CASSRLGPGQENTEAFF
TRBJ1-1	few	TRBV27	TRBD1	TGTGCCAGCAGGATCAACAGGGGCGCGGGATTAAACACTGAAGCTTTCTTT	CASRINRGAGLNTEAFF
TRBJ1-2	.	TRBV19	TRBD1	TGTGCCAGTAGGATACGGGACAGCTCCCATCTTAACTATGGCTACACCTTC	CASRIRDSSHLNYGYTF